A single sample gave rise to the 27 T cell receptor beta chains below, sequenced in a study of blood T cell repertoires in COVID-19 (dated by TCRdb to the early 2020s). Library construction relied on the immunoSEQ multiplex PCR assay. TCRdb holds this immuneACCESS table with in-frame rearrangements only. Some clones are missing; in checked studies, unresolved V genes explain under half, and the rest has no known cause. The sample includes about 260,000 clones, with 75% to 90% observed a single time. The ten most abundant clones make up roughly 4.6% of the sample. The sequenced sample was peripheral blood. These receptors originate from a man between 60 and 75 years old who had recovered from COVID-19.

The V gene is TRBV7-9, the J gene TRBJ2-7, with 9 bases fitting TRBD1. The ends lost 6 bases at V and 1 base at J; junction bases unmatched: 7. The germline V gene encodes CDR1 SEHNR and CDR2 FQNEAQ (reference sequence). This CDR3 is built from 15 residues. The CDR3: CASRKTGGGSYEQYF. CDR3 bases: TGTGCCAGCAGAAAGACAGGGGGTGGGTCCTACGAGCAGTACTTC.

The rearrangement uses TRBV24-1 and TRBJ2-1; possible D gene TRBD1, 5 bases. The length of the CDR3 is 14 residues. Germline-derived CDR1 and CDR2 are KGHDR and SFDVKD. V lost 3 bases to trimming and J lost 10 bases, with 15 bases between them. The CDR3 spells CATSDGASRREQFF. The CDR3 DNA reads as TGTGCCACCAGTGATGGGGCCTCCAGGAGAGAGCAGTTCTTC.

This clone has only a few counts. This chain uses TRBV9 with TRBJ2-5, with 11 bases fitting TRBD2. The CDR3 has 17 amino acids. V lost 0 bases and J lost 0; bases outside the gene matches: 4. From germline, CDR1 is SGDLS and CDR2 YYNGEE. CDR3 amino acids: CASSVEASGGYQETQYF. In nucleotides, the CDR3 is TGTGCCAGCAGCGTAGAGGCTAGCGGGGGGTACCAAGAGACCCAGTACTTC.

The V and J genes are TRBV28 and TRBJ2-3; D is possibly TRBD1 (6 bases). The CDR3 is 13 residues long. Germline CDR1 is MDHEN and CDR2 is SYDVKM. V was cut by 6 bases and J by 0 bases, with 7 bases left in between. The CDR3 DNA sequence: TGTGCCAGCAGGCAGGGGAGCACAGATACGCAGTATTTT. It translates to CASRQGSTDTQYF.

The rearrangement uses TRBV30 and TRBJ2-1; 8 bases agree with TRBD2. This CDR3 is 17 amino acids long. CDR1 GTSNPN and CDR2 SVGIG come from the germline V gene (reference sequence). J was trimmed by 9 bases and V by 5 bases; bases with no gene match: 21. Here the CDR3 DNA reads TGTGCCTGGGTAGGGGTAAGCGGGAGAGGGAGGATGAGTGAGCAGTTCTTC. Translated: CAWVGVSGRGRMSEQFF.

The DNA for the CDR3 is TGTGCCTGGTCGACAGGGAGAGAAAAACTGTTTTTT. Its protein is CAWSTGREKLFF. The chain joins TRBV30 to TRBJ1-4, with 7 positions matching TRBD1. Germline-derived CDR1 and CDR2 are GTSNPN and SVGIG (reference sequence). This CDR3 has 12 residues. Germline trimming cut 5 bases from V and 8 bases from J; bases unmatched to any gene: 5.

The chain recombines TRBV4-2 with TRBJ2-1; 8 positions agree with TRBD2. V shed 1 base and J 0 bases; nucleotides not matched to a gene: 5. This CDR3 comprises 17 residues. Germline V CDR1 and CDR2: LGHNA, YNFKEQ. CDR3 region: CASSQGTSGSSYNEQFF. CDR3 nucleotide sequence: TGTGCCAGCAGCCAAGGAACTAGCGGAAGCTCCTACAATGAGCAGTTCTTC.

This clone came up once. The V call is TRBV6-6, the J call TRBJ2-6; 7 positions agree with TRBD2. The germline gives CDR1 MNHNY, CDR2 SVGAGI (reference sequence). Trimming cost V 5 bases and J 2 bases; bases outside gene matches: 6. The length of the CDR3 is 16 residues. This CDR3 is CASSPRRGAGANVLTF. In DNA form, the CDR3 reads TGTGCCAGCAGTCCCCGTCGGGGGGCTGGGGCCAACGTCCTGACTTTC.

The chain employs TRBV14 and TRBJ2-5; TRBD1 might be the D (6 bases). The CDR3 consists of 16 residues. Trimming left V 3 bases short and J 2 bases short, with 16 bases between. The V gene's germline CDR1 is SGHDN and CDR2 FVKESK. The CDR3 region has the DNA TGTGCCAGCAGCCAGGTTGGGACAATGAAACAAGAGACCCAGTACTTC. The encoded protein is CASSQVGTMKQETQYF.

This clone was found once. The V call is TRBV11-2, the J call TRBJ2-3; D gene uncertain. V was clipped by 4 bases and J by 6 bases, with 14 bases between them. The CDR3 totals 14 residues. The germline V gene has CDR1 SGHAT and CDR2 FQNNGV. CDR3 sequence reads: CASSYSSLGDTQYF. CDR3 DNA sequence: TGTGCCAGCAGCTATAGCTCCCTCGGGGATACGCAGTATTTT.

V gene TRBV6-1 combines with J gene TRBJ2-3; 7 nucleotides agree with TRBD2. CDR1 and CDR2 from the germline V gene are MNHNS and SASEGT. With V trimmed by 4 bases and J by 0 bases, 4 bases remained unmatched. The CDR3 totals 15 residues. The CDR3 here is CASSAAGASTDTQYF. The CDR3 DNA sequence: TGTGCCAGCAGTGCCGCGGGAGCTAGCACAGATACGCAGTATTTT.

V gene TRBV19 combines with J gene TRBJ2-1; TRBD1 agrees at 7 bases. Germline V gene sequence: CDR1 LNHDA, CDR2 SQIVND (reference sequence). The CDR3 is 15 residues long. Trimming took 5 bases from V and 4 from J; bases not matched to a gene: 8. The CDR3 DNA reads as TGTGCCAGTAGTCCGAAGGGGGCGCGGTACAATGAGCAGTTCTTC. Translation: CASSPKGARYNEQFF.

The chain has TRBV6-5 and TRBJ1-1, with 7 bases lining up with TRBD1. Germline CDR1 is MNHEY and CDR2 is SVGAGI. The CDR3 runs 14 residues. V was pared by 6 bases and J by 0 bases, with 4 bases of the junction left unmatched. CDR3 bases: TGTGCCAGCAGACCCGGACAGGTGAACACTGAAGCTTTCTTT. Encoded protein: CASRPGQVNTEAFF.

This clone was detected only a few times. The chain employs TRBV5-8 and TRBJ2-5; 7 nucleotides agree with TRBD1. The CDR3 has 17 amino acids. Germline V gene lookup returns CDR1 SGHTS and CDR2 YDEGEE. The trim removed 1 base at V and 0 bases at J, leaving 9 bases unmatched. The CDR3 DNA is TGTGCCAGCAGCTTGCCTCCAGGGGGATCGTACCAAGAGACCCAGTACTTC. It is translated as CASSLPPGGSYQETQYF.

In its sample, this clone was seen a few times. The chain couples TRBV28 to TRBJ1-6; 8 nucleotides line up with TRBD1. CDR3 size: 17 residues. The ends lost 6 bases at V and 6 bases at J; junction bases unmatched: 13. Germline CDR1 MDHEN, CDR2 SYDVKM. The CDR3, as DNA: TGTGCCAGCAGAACCGGACAGGGCCCGACAGCTAATTCACCCCTCCACTTT. Residues: CASRTGQGPTANSPLHF.

The rearrangement uses TRBV2 and TRBJ1-2, with a weak D call TRBD1 (6 bases). The CDR3 runs to 14 residues. V was trimmed by 4 bases and J by 7 bases, leaving 16 bases between them. Germline V gene data show CDR1 as SNHLY and CDR2 as FYNNEI. CDR3 sequence: CASSGEMGAGGYTF. In nucleotides, the CDR3 is TGTGCCAGCAGTGGAGAGATGGGGGCCGGTGGCTACACCTTC.

This clone was seen just once. This sequence joins TRBV29-1 and TRBJ2-1, with D possibly being TRBD2 (6 bases). Trimming shortened V by 1 base and J by 9 bases, and 19 bases separated the two germline ends. The CDR3 sequence is 15 residues long. The germline V gene has CDR1 SQVTM and CDR2 ANQGSEA. CDR3 coding DNA: TGCAGCGTTGAAGTCGGTCTGCTAGCGAGGGGTGAGCAGTTCTTC. It encodes CSVEVGLLARGEQFF.

The chain carries TRBV5-5 and TRBJ2-1; 12 bases align to TRBD2. CDR1 and CDR2 (germline): SGHKS, YYEKEE (reference sequence). The CDR3 is 20 amino acids. J lost 7 bases, V lost 1 base, and 18 bases had no gene match. CDR3 nucleotide sequence: TGTGCCAGCAGCTTGTCCGAAGGGACGTACCGACTAGCGGGAGCGAATGAGCAGTTCTTC. Translated, it gives CASSLSEGTYRLAGANEQFF. The full variable domain, with the rest looked up from reference TRBV5-5 and TRBJ2-1, is DAGVTQSPTHLIKTRGQQVTLRCSPISGHKSVSWYQQVLGQGPQFIFQYYEKEERGRGNFPDRFSARQFPNYSSELNVNALLLGDSALYLCASSLSEGTYRLAGANEQFFGPGTRLTVL.

The J gene is TRBJ2-5, the V gene TRBV2; D gene ambiguous. Germline-derived CDR1 and CDR2 are SNHLY and FYNNEI. V lost 4 bases to trimming and J lost 4 bases, with 16 bases between them. The CDR3 has 15 amino acids. CDR3 sequence: CASSVSLVLAETQYF. CDR3 nucleotide sequence: TGTGCCAGCAGTGTGTCCCTAGTATTAGCAGAGACCCAGTACTTC.

The chain employs TRBV6-5 and TRBJ1-1, with D maybe TRBD1 (5 bases). Germline CDR1 is MNHEY and CDR2 is SVGAGI. The CDR3 has 14 residues. The V end was cut by 9 bases, the J end by 7 bases, with 21 bases between. CDR3 protein: CASKRVGGAGEAFF. The CDR3 region has the DNA TGTGCCAGTAAACGGGTTGGCGGGGCTGGTGAAGCTTTCTTT.

This chain links TRBV18 with TRBJ2-2; possibly TRBD2 for D (6 bases). V shed 1 base and J shed 5 bases, with 8 bases lying between them. This CDR3 spans 14 amino acids. The germline CDR1 and CDR2 sequences are KGHSH and LQKENI. In nucleotides, the CDR3 is TGTGCCAGCTCACCACAGGAGGGGACCGGGGAGCTGTTTTTT. This encodes CASSPQEGTGELFF.

This sequence joins TRBV7-9 and TRBJ2-1; 10 nucleotides match TRBD2. The CDR3 has 19 amino acids. V lost 1 base and J lost 3; bases outside the gene matches: 12. Per germline, CDR1 SEHNR and CDR2 FQNEAQ (reference sequence). DNA of the CDR3: TGTGCCAGCAGCTTAGATTTCGGGACGGGACTAGCGATCTACAATGAGCAGTTCTTC. Translating it yields CASSLDFGTGLAIYNEQFF.

DNA for the CDR3: TGTGCCAGCAGAATTAGCGGATCTAGCACAGATACGCAGTATTTT. It specifies CASRISGSSTDTQYF. The rearrangement uses TRBV7-3 and TRBJ2-3, with a weak D call TRBD2 (6 bases). The V and J ends lost 6 bases and 0 bases respectively, with 13 bases between them. The germline CDR1 and CDR2 sequences are SGHTA and FQGTGA. This CDR3 spans 15 amino acids.

The chain carries TRBV19 and TRBJ2-7; possible D gene TRBD1, 5 bases. The CDR3 spans 17 residues. Per the germline V gene, CDR1 is LNHDA and CDR2 is SQIVND (reference sequence). V was cut by 4 bases and J by 4 bases, with 23 bases left in between. CDR3 region: CASSTKGSQGVRYEQYF. In nucleotides, the CDR3 is TGTGCCAGTAGTACCAAGGGTAGTCAGGGCGTTCGGTACGAGCAGTACTTC.

This chain links TRBV5-4 with TRBJ1-2; D gene ambiguous. The CDR3 has 14 residues. V was trimmed by 0 bases and J by 7 bases, leaving 13 bases between them. Germline loops: CDR1 SGHNT, CDR2 YYREEE (reference sequence). The CDR3 DNA follows: TGTGCCAGCAGCTTGGGAGGAAAGCGCTTTGGCTACACCTTC. Its protein is CASSLGGKRFGYTF.

The chain links TRBV6-5 to TRBJ1-1, with 8 bases fitting TRBD1. The J segment lost 8 bases and the V segment lost 5 bases, leaving 13 bases of the junction unmatched. Germline V gives CDR1 MNHEY, CDR2 SVGAGI. The CDR3 covers 15 residues. The CDR3 sequence: CASSQRTGTGSEAFF. The CDR3 nucleotides read TGTGCCAGCAGTCAACGGACAGGGACGGGATCCGAAGCTTTCTTT.

The chain uses TRBV28 and TRBJ1-5, with D unresolved. The CDR3 is 14 amino acids. Between the trimmed V and J ends, which lost 6 bases and 2 bases, there was a span of 11 bases. Germline loops: CDR1 MDHEN, CDR2 SYDVKM. DNA for the CDR3: TGTGCCAGCAGCCCACTCACCGGCAATCAGCCCCAGCATTTT. Its translation: CASSPLTGNQPQHF.